The 10 T cell receptor beta chains presented below share a single source sample, sequenced in a study of CD8 T cells in ankylosing spondylitis. MiXCR was run by TCRdb on the 5' RACE reads, yielding one entry per CDR3 protein. This repertoire shows 200,000 to 300,000 distinct CDR3 sequences, around 9.2% found once; its top ten account for under 7.5%. Sequencing input: blood, either unsorted or a sorted T cell fraction (not recorded which). These receptors all come from a male donor with ankylosing spondylitis or in good health (not recorded which).

This clonotype was seen many times. The chain employs TRBV10-3 and TRBJ2-7; D is uncertain. Germline V gene sequence: CDR1 ENHRY, CDR2 SYGVKD. The CDR3 contains 14 residues. The V and J ends lost 2 bases and 3 bases respectively, with 11 bases between them. CDR3: CAISETIRVYEQYF. The DNA for the CDR3 is TGTGCCATCAGTGAGACTATAAGAGTCTACGAGCAGTACTTC.

There are many counts of this clonotype. This sequence joins TRBV18 and TRBJ2-7; D might be TRBD1 (6 bases). V lost 2 bases and J 2 bases, leaving 13 bases between the germline ends. The CDR3 runs to 15 residues. Germline lookup yields CDR1 KGHSH and CDR2 LQKENI. In nucleotides, the CDR3 is TGTGCCAGCTCACCAGGGGGCCCATTTCCCTACGAGCAGTACTTC. This sequence encodes CASSPGGPFPYEQYF.

DNA for the CDR3: TGCAGTGCCCATGCCCCGGGGGACGGTAGCTATGGCTACACCTTC. Protein sequence: CSAHAPGDGSYGYTF. The rearrangement uses TRBV20-1 and TRBJ1-2, with a tentative D call TRBD1 (5 bases). CDR1 DFQATT and CDR2 SNEGSKA come from the germline V gene (reference sequence). The CDR3 is 15 residues long. Deletions cut 6 bases from V and 4 bases from J, with 21 bases between.

This chain links TRBV7-2 with TRBJ1-2; no clear D gene. From germline, CDR1 is SGHTA and CDR2 FQGNSA. This CDR3 has 16 residues. Between the trimmed V and J ends, which lost 0 bases and 4 bases, there was a span of 15 bases. CDR3 bases: TGTGCCAGCAGCTTAGCGCAGAGCCAGAGTAGCTATGGCTACACCTTC. Translated, it gives CASSLAQSQSSYGYTF.

This chain links TRBV29-1 with TRBJ2-5; 8 bases are a match to TRBD1. V shed 3 bases and J 4 bases; nucleotides not matched to a gene: 4. Per germline, CDR1 SQVTM and CDR2 ANQGSEA. The CDR3 is 13 residues long. This CDR3 is CSVDHRGSETQYF. In nucleotides, the CDR3 is TGCAGCGTTGACCACAGGGGGTCAGAGACCCAGTACTTC.

This clonotype came up many times. This sequence joins TRBV27 and TRBJ1-2, with TRBD1 identical over 8 bases. Germline trimming cut 4 bases from V and 8 bases from J; bases unmatched to any gene: 9. CDR3 length: 14 amino acids. Germline-derived CDR1 and CDR2 are MNHEY and SMNVEV (reference sequence). CDR3 protein: CASSYSDRGGGYTF. The CDR3 DNA reads TGTGCCAGCAGTTACTCCGACAGGGGAGGAGGCTACACCTTC.

This clonotype has at least ten counts. V gene TRBV5-1 combines with J gene TRBJ2-5, with D tentatively TRBD2 (5 bases). The CDR3 is 14 residues long. V dropped 5 bases and J dropped 0 bases, with 11 bases sitting between them. CDR1 and CDR2 from the germline V gene are SGHRS and YFSETQ. CDR3: CASSMGVYQETQYF. As DNA, the CDR3 is TGCGCCAGCAGTATGGGAGTGTACCAAGAGACCCAGTACTTC.

At least ten counts were recorded for this clonotype. The chain recombines TRBV20-1 with TRBJ2-3; D perhaps matches TRBD2 (5 bases). Germline V gene lookup returns CDR1 DFQATT and CDR2 SNEGSKA (reference sequence). V shed 4 bases and J shed 0 bases, with 11 bases lying between them. CDR3 size: 14 residues. The CDR3 DNA reads as TGCAGTGCTATTTTCGCGGGCAGCACAGATACGCAGTATTTT. Translation gives CSAIFAGSTDTQYF.

This clonotype was recorded many times. The V gene is TRBV12-3 or TRBV12-4, the J gene TRBJ1-2; 8 bases match TRBD1. The CDR3 covers 16 residues. After removal of 5 bases from V and 5 bases from J, the junction contained 13 bases not matched to a gene. CDR3 sequence: CASSPRRRQGAYGYTF. The DNA of the CDR3 is TGTGCCAGCAGTCCCCGACGACGGCAGGGGGCATATGGCTACACCTTC.

This clonotype came up many times. The genes are TRBV5-1 and TRBJ1-1, with 8 bases that match TRBD1. The length of the CDR3 is 16 residues. V was pared by 0 bases and J by 5 bases, with 9 bases of the junction left unmatched. Germline values: CDR1 SGHRS, CDR2 YFSETQ. CDR3 nucleotides: TGCGCCAGCAGCTTGGCCGGACAGGGAGTGGGAACTGAAGCTTTCTTT. Protein sequence: CASSLAGQGVGTEAFF.